Below, 11 T cell receptor beta chains from the same sample are listed, as sequenced in a study of sequential checkpoint blockade in melanoma. Libraries were prepared by immunoSEQ multiplex PCR; TCRdb keeps only in-frame clonotypes and omits some of them. The sample lists some 2,200 clones, over 15% occurring once. Indicated treatment: randomized to nivolumab then ipilimumab (arm A) or the reverse (arm B). The specimen was tumor tissue (inferred from file names), collected from a patient given nivolumab and ipilimumab in sequence. The origin of the receptors is a human donor with melanoma.

This clone was picked up a small number of times. V is TRBV6-8 and J is TRBJ2-2, with D perhaps matching TRBD2 (6 bases). Per germline, CDR1 MNHGY and CDR2 SAAAGT. Trimming removed 0 bases from V and 4 bases from J, with 6 bases in between. The CDR3 spans 14 residues. The CDR3 nucleotides are TGTGCCAGCAGTTACTCGGGGGGCACCGGGGAGCTGTTTTTT. It specifies CASSYSGGTGELFF.

This clone has only a few counts. The V call is TRBV28, the J call TRBJ1-2, with 7 bases identical to TRBD1. Germline CDR1 reads MDHEN; CDR2 reads SYDVKM. Losses at the gene ends were 5 bases for V and 4 bases for J; bases not matched to a gene: 10. This CDR3 has 15 residues. Written as DNA, the CDR3 is TGTGCCAGCAGTAACCGCGACAGGGACATCTATGGCTACACCTTC. Its translation is CASSNRDRDIYGYTF.

Sample share makes this clone medium-sized. This chain links TRBV6-8 with TRBJ2-3; 7 bases are shared with TRBD2. Germline V gene sequence: CDR1 MNHGY, CDR2 SAAAGT. This CDR3 region has 14 residues. V shed 5 bases, J shed 2 bases, and the junction held 4 bases outside the gene matches. In nucleotides, the CDR3 is TGTGCCAGCAGTCCCGGGACTAACACAGATACGCAGTATTTT. Residues: CASSPGTNTDTQYF.

This clone is categorized as medium-sized. J is TRBJ2-1 and V is TRBV12-5; 7 positions match TRBD2. CDR1 and CDR2 from the germline V gene are LGHNT and FRNRAP. The CDR3 is 13 amino acids. DNA for the CDR3: TGTGCCAGCGGGGAGAGCTCCTACAATGAGCAGTTCTTC. Translating gives CASGESSYNEQFF. Using reference TRBV12-5 and TRBJ2-1 for the parts outside the CDR3, the full variable domain is DARVTQTPRHKVTEMGQEVTMRCQPILGHNTVFWYRQTMMQGLELLAYFRNRAPLDDSGMPKDRFSAEMPDATLATLKIQPSEPRDSAVYFCASGESSYNEQFFGPGTRLTVL.

This clone was counted between two and nine times. The rearrangement uses TRBV6-8 and TRBJ2-7; D is unclear. Germline loops: CDR1 MNHGY, CDR2 SAAAGT. The CDR3 totals 15 residues. Trimming left V 5 bases short and J 3 bases short, with 17 bases between. The CDR3 nucleotides are TGTGCCAGCAGTCAAAGTAGGGCCGCGAACTACGAGCAGTACGTC. Translated, it gives CASSQSRAANYEQYV.

The chain carries TRBV6-1 and TRBJ1-1; 7 bases align to TRBD1. V was pared by 0 bases and J by 5 bases, with 9 bases of the junction left unmatched. Per germline, CDR1 MNHNS and CDR2 SASEGT. The length of the CDR3 is 16 residues. The CDR3 sequence is CASSEASNRGWTEAFF. As DNA, the CDR3 is TGTGCCAGCAGTGAAGCGTCTAACAGGGGATGGACTGAAGCTTTCTTT.

The sample holds many counts of this clone. V and J are TRBV11-3 and TRBJ1-5, with 12 bases identical to TRBD1. With 3 bases clipped from V and 3 bases from J, the junction kept 6 bases outside the gene matches. The CDR3 length is 17 residues. Germline loops: CDR1 SGHNT, CDR2 YENEEA. The CDR3 is CASSLRGTGGFNQPQHF. The CDR3 DNA sequence: TGTGCCAGCAGCTTGCGGGGGACAGGGGGCTTCAATCAGCCCCAGCATTTT.

This clone was seen more than once but under ten times. The chain combines TRBV9 with TRBJ2-1; 7 nucleotides align to TRBD2. The CDR3 spans 19 residues. The germline V gene has CDR1 SGDLS and CDR2 YYNGEE. Germline trimming cut 0 bases from V and 6 bases from J; bases unmatched to any gene: 18. The CDR3 is CASSVADVISGGPPNEQFF. DNA of the CDR3: TGTGCCAGCAGCGTAGCTGATGTAATATCGGGGGGTCCGCCCAATGAGCAGTTCTTC.

The sample holds a few counts of this clone. V usage is TRBV28 and J usage is TRBJ2-7; tentatively, D is TRBD1 (5 bases). The V gene's germline CDR1 is MDHEN and CDR2 SYDVKM. The CDR3 is made up of 13 amino acids. V lost 10 bases and J 2 bases, leaving 15 bases between the germline ends. The chain's CDR3 is CATQGSDPYEQYV. The CDR3, as DNA: TGTGCCACCCAGGGTAGTGACCCCTACGAGCAGTACGTC.

The V and J genes are TRBV6-8 and TRBJ1-5; D call uncertain. This CDR3 has 14 amino acids. In germline, CDR1 is MNHGY, CDR2 SAAAGT. With 4 bases removed from V and 0 bases from J, the gap between germline ends came to 7 bases. CDR3 loop: CASSFMGSNQPQHF. DNA of the CDR3: TGTGCCAGCAGTTTTATGGGTAGCAATCAGCCCCAGCATTTT.

This clone is categorized as large. The chain links TRBV11-3 to TRBJ1-1; a weak D match, TRBD1 (5 bases). Per the germline V gene, CDR1 is SGHNT and CDR2 is YENEEA. Trimming took 5 bases from V and 1 from J, leaving 14 bases between them. There are 15 residues in the CDR3. The CDR3: CASSPPRGGNTEAFF. CDR3 nucleotides: TGTGCCAGCAGCCCCCCCCGCGGGGGGAACACTGAAGCTTTCTTT.